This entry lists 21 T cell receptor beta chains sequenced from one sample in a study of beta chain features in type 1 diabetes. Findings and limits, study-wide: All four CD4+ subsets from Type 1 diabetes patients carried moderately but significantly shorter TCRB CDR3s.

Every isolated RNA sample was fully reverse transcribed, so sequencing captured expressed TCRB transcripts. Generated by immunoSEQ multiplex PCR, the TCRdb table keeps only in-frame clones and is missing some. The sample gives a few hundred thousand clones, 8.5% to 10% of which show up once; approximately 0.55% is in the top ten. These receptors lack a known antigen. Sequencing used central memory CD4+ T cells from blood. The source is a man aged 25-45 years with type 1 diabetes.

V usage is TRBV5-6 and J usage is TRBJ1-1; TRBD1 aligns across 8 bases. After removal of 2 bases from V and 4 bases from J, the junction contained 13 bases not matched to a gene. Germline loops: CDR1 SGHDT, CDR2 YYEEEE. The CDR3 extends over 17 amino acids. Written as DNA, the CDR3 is TGTGCCAGCAGCTTCTTGGCAGGGGGCTTTGAGGTCACTGAAGCTTTCTTT. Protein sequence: CASSFLAGGFEVTEAFF.

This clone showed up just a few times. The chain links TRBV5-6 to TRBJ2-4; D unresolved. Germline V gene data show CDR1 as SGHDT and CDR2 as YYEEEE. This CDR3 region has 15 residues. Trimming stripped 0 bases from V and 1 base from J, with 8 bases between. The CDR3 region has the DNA TGTGCCAGCAGCTTGGCTCAGAGCGCCAAAAACATTCAGTACTTC. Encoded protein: CASSLAQSAKNIQYF.

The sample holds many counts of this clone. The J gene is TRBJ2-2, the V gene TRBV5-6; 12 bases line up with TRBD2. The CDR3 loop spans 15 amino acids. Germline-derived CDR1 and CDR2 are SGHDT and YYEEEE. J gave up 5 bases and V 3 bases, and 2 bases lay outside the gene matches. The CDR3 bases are TGTGCCAGCAGCTGGGGGACTAGCGGGACCGGGGAGCTGTTTTTT. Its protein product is CASSWGTSGTGELFF.

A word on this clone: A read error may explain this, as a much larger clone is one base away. The CDR3 sequence is CASSLSDTQYF. CDR3 sequence (DNA): TGTGCCAGCAGCTTATCAGATACGCAGTATTTT. This chain links TRBV7-3 with TRBJ2-3; D unclear. The CDR3 has 11 residues. V shed 2 bases and J shed 4 bases, with 1 base lying between them. Germline-derived CDR1 and CDR2 are SGHTA and FQGTGA.

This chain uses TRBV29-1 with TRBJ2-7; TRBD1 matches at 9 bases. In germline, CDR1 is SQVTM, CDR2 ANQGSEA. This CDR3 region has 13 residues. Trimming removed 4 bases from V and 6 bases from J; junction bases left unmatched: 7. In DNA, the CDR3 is TGCAGCGTTGGGGACAGGGCGGGTTTCGAGCAGTACTTC. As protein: CSVGDRAGFEQYF.

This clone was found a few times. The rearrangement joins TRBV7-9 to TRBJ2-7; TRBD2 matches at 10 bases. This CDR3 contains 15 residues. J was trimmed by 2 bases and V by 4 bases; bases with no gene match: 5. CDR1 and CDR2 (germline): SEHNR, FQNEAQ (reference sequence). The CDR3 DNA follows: TGTGCCAGCAGCTGGGGGACTAGCGTCGCCTACGAGCAGTACTTC. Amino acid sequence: CASSWGTSVAYEQYF.

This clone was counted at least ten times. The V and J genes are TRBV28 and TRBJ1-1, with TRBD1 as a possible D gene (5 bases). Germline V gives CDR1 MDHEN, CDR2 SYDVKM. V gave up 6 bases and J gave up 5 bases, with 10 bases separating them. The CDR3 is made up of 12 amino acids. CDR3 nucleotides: TGTGCCAGCAGGATAACAGGAACTGAAGCTTTCTTT. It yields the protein CASRITGTEAFF. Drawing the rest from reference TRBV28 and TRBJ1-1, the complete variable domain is DVKVTQSSRYLVKRTGEKVFLECVQDMDHENMFWYRQDPGLGLRLIYFSYDVKMKEKGDIPEGYSVSREKKERFSLILESASTNQTSMYLCASRITGTEAFFGQGTRLTVV.

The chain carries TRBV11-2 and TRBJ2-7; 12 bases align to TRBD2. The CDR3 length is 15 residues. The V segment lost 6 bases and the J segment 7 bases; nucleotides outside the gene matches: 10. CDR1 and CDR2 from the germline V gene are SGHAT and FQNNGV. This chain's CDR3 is CASRWTSGNWGEQYF. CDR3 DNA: TGTGCCAGCAGATGGACTAGCGGGAATTGGGGAGAGCAGTACTTC.

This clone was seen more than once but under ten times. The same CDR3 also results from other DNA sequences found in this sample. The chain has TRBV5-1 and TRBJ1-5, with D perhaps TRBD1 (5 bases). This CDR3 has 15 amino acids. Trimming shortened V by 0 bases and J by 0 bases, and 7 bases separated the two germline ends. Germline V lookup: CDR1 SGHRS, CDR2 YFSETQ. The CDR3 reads CASSLVGDSNQPQHF. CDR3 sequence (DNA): TGCGCCAGCAGCTTGGTAGGGGATAGCAATCAGCCCCAGCATTTT.

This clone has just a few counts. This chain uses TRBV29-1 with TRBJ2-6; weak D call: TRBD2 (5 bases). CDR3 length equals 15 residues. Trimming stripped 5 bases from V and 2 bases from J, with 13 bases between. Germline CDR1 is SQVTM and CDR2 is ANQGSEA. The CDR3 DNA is TGCAGCGTTTCGGGGAGTTGGACTGGGGCCAACGTCCTGACTTTC. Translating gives CSVSGSWTGANVLTF.

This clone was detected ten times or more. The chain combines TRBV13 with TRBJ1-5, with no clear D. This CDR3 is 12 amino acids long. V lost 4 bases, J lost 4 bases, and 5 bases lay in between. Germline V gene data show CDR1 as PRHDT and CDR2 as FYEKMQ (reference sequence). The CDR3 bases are TGTGCCAGCAGCTGGCGGAATCAGCCCCAGCATTTT. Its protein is CASSWRNQPQHF.

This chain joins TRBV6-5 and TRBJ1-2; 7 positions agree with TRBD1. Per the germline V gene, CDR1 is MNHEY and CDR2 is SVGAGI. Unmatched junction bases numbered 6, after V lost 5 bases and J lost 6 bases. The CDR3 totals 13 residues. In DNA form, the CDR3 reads TGTGCCAGCAGTAGACAGGGAGGGGATGGCTACACCTTC. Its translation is CASSRQGGDGYTF.

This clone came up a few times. The DNA of the CDR3 is TGTGCCAGCAGCTTTTCTTCTATCTGGATAGGACAGGGTCACTTCGAGCAGTACTTC. Amino acids: CASSFSSIWIGQGHFEQYF. This rearrangement joins TRBV5-4 to TRBJ2-7; 8 bases agree with TRBD1. Germline loops: CDR1 SGHNT, CDR2 YYREEE (reference sequence). The CDR3 extends over 19 amino acids. J lost 6 bases, V lost 2 bases, and 22 bases had no gene match.

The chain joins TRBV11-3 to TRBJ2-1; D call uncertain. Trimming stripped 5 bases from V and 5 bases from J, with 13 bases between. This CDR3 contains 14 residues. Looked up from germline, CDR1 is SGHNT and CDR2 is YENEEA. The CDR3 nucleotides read TGTGCCAGCAGCCTAGGGCAAACAAACAATGAGCAGTTCTTC. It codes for CASSLGQTNNEQFF.

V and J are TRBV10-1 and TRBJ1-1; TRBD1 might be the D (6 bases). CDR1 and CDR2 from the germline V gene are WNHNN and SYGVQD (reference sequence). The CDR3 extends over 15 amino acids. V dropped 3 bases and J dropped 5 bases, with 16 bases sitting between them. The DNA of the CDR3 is TGCGCCAGCAGTGACCAAGGGGGGGCAAGGACTGAAGCTTTCTTT. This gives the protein CASSDQGGARTEAFF.

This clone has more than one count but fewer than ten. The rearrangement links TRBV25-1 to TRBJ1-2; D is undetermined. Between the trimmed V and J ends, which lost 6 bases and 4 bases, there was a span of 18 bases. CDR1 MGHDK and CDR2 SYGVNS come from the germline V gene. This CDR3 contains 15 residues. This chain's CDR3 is CASSLARRQSYGYTF. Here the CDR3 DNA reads TGTGCCAGCAGCTTAGCGAGGCGGCAGAGCTATGGCTACACCTTC.

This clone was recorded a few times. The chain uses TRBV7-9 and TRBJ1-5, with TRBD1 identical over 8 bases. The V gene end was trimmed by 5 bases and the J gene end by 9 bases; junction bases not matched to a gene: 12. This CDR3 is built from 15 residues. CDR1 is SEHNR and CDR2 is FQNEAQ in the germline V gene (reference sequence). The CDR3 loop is CASSRTGGESRPQHF. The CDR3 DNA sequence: TGTGCCAGCAGCCGAACAGGGGGAGAATCGCGGCCCCAGCATTTT.

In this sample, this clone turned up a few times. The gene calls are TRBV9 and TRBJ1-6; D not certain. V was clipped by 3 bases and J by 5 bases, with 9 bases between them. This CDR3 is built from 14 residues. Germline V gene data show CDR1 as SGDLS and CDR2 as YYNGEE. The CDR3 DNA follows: TGTGCCAGCAGCGGCAGCCCTGATAATTCACCCCTCCACTTT. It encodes CASSGSPDNSPLHF.

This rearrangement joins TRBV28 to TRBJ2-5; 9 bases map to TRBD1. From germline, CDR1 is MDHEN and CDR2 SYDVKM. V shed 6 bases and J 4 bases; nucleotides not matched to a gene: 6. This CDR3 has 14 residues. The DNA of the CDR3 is TGTGCCAGCAGCCCTCGACAGGGGGGAGAGACCCAGTACTTC. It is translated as CASSPRQGGETQYF.

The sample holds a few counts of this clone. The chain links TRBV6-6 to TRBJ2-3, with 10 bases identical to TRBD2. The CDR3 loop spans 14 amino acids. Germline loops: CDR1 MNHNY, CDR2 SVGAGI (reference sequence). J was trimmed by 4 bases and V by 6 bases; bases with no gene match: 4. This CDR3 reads CASSLAGDPDTQYF. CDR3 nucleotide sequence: TGTGCCAGCAGCCTAGCGGGAGACCCAGATACGCAGTATTTT.

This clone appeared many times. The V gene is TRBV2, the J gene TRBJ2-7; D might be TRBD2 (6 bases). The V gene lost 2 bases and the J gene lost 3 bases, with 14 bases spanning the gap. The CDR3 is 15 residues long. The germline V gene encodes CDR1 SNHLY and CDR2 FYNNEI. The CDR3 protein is CASSEFAAGLYEQYF. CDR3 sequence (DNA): TGTGCCAGCAGTGAATTCGCAGCGGGTCTCTACGAGCAGTACTTC.